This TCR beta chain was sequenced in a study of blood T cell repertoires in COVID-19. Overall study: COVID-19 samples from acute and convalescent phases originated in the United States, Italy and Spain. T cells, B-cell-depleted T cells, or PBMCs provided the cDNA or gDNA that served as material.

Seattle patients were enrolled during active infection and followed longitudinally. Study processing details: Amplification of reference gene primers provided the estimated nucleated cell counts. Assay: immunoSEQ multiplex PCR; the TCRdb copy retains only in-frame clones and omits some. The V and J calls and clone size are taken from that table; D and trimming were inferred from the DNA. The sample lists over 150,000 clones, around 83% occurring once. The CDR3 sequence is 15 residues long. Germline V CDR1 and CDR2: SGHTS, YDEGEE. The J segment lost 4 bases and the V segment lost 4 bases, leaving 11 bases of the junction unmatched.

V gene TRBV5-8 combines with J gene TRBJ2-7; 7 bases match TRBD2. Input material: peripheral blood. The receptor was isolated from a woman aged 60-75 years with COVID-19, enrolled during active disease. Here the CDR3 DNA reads TGTGCCAGCAGCCCCGGACTAGAGGCCAGGTACGAGCAGTACTTC. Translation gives CASSPGLEARYEQYF.